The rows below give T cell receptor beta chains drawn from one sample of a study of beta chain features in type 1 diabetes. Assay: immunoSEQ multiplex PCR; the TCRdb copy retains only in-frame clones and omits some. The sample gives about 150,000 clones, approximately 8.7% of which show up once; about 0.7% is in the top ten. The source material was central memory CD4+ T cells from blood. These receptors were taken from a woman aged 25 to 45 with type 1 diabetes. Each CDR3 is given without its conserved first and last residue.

CDR3 protein: ASGLWDRGPNTEAF; V gene: TRBV12-5; CDR3 length: 14; J gene: TRBJ1-1
CDR3 protein: ASSPGQGLYNEQF; V gene: TRBV6-4; CDR3 length: 13; J gene: TRBJ2-1
CDR3 protein: ASSLADYGYT; V gene: TRBV7-9; CDR3 length: 10; J gene: TRBJ1-2
CDR3 protein: ATSRYRTGLDNQETQY; V gene: TRBV15; CDR3 length: 16; J gene: TRBJ2-5
CDR3 protein: ASSIGWGQASYEQY; V gene: TRBV19; CDR3 length: 14; J gene: TRBJ2-7
CDR3 protein: ASRRRDRAYNEQF; V gene: TRBV19; CDR3 length: 13; J gene: TRBJ2-1
CDR3 protein: ASSVGQAQTEAF; V gene: TRBV9; CDR3 length: 12; J gene: TRBJ1-1
CDR3 protein: ASSSNPGNEKLF; V gene: TRBV19; CDR3 length: 12; J gene: TRBJ1-4
CDR3 protein: ASSFSGQGSKPYGYT; V gene: TRBV27; CDR3 length: 15; J gene: TRBJ1-2
CDR3 protein: ASSEFAGVSNEQF; V gene: TRBV6-1; CDR3 length: 13; J gene: TRBJ2-1
CDR3 protein: ASRDNGETQY; V gene: TRBV25-1; CDR3 length: 10; J gene: TRBJ2-5
CDR3 protein: ASSEVSGGNQPQH; V gene: TRBV2; CDR3 length: 13; J gene: TRBJ1-5
CDR3 protein: AWSRLDNEQY; V gene: TRBV30; CDR3 length: 10; J gene: TRBJ2-7
CDR3 protein: ASSATSGRFSYEQY; V gene: TRBV5-4; CDR3 length: 14; J gene: TRBJ2-7
CDR3 protein: ASSTRLEDEQF; V gene: TRBV19; CDR3 length: 11; J gene: TRBJ2-1
CDR3 protein: ASSWDLAERKYEQY; V gene: TRBV7-9; CDR3 length: 14; J gene: TRBJ2-7
CDR3 protein: SGHRGPQETQY; V gene: TRBV29-1; CDR3 length: 11; J gene: TRBJ2-5
CDR3 protein: ASSPRGSGRPYEQY; V gene: TRBV23-1; CDR3 length: 14; J gene: TRBJ2-7
CDR3 protein: ASSLVGVSNEQF; V gene: TRBV5-1; CDR3 length: 12; J gene: TRBJ2-1
CDR3 protein: ASSPGLAGNNEQF; V gene: TRBV4-1; CDR3 length: 13; J gene: TRBJ2-1
CDR3 protein: ASSPGTSGGSSYNEQF; V gene: TRBV19; CDR3 length: 16; J gene: TRBJ2-1
CDR3 protein: ASSQGLAGSYNEQF; V gene: TRBV5-4; CDR3 length: 14; J gene: TRBJ2-1
CDR3 protein: ASSLRTGRENTEAF; V gene: TRBV18; CDR3 length: 14; J gene: TRBJ1-1
CDR3 protein: ASSFPGTGGETQY; V gene: TRBV5-1; CDR3 length: 13; J gene: TRBJ2-5
CDR3 protein: ASSLLFTDTQY; V gene: TRBV19; CDR3 length: 11; J gene: TRBJ2-3
CDR3 protein: SVDRGHLGTEAF; V gene: TRBV29-1; CDR3 length: 12; J gene: TRBJ1-1
CDR3 protein: AISGAGPNTEAF; V gene: TRBV19; CDR3 length: 12; J gene: TRBJ1-1
CDR3 protein: SVGLTGGDEKLF; V gene: TRBV29-1; CDR3 length: 12; J gene: TRBJ1-4
CDR3 protein: AWTTGYNEKLF; V gene: TRBV30; CDR3 length: 11; J gene: TRBJ1-4